The 9 T cell receptor beta chains below all came from one sample that was sequenced in a study of cytomegalovirus exposure and HLA in healthy donors. The study ran its PCR with 60 Vbeta and 13 Jbeta primers. This table comes from immunoSEQ multiplex PCR, and its TCRdb copy is limited to in-frame clones, with some not included. The sample has 90,000 to 150,000 clones, around 86% seen once. Material for sequencing was PBMCs. Every receptor here comes from a middle-aged woman in good health and CMV-seronegative.

The chain combines TRBV6-1 with TRBJ1-2, with D perhaps TRBD1 (6 bases). V shed 1 base and J shed 7 bases, with 16 bases lying between them. The CDR3 consists of 15 residues. Germline V lookup: CDR1 MNHNS, CDR2 SASEGT. CDR3 sequence: CASSEGGQRSPGYTF. DNA for the CDR3: TGTGCCAGCAGTGAAGGTGGACAGAGGAGCCCTGGCTACACCTTC.

This chain uses TRBV6-1 with TRBJ1-5, with TRBD1 identical over 8 bases. There are 16 residues in the CDR3. The ends lost 1 base at V and 1 base at J; junction bases unmatched: 3. Germline CDR1 MNHNS, CDR2 SASEGT. CDR3 sequence: CASSEDRGKSNQPQHF. The CDR3 DNA sequence: TGTGCCAGCAGTGAAGACAGGGGGAAGAGCAATCAGCCCCAGCATTTT.

In its sample, this clone was seen a few times. The rearrangement joins TRBV6-5 to TRBJ2-6; possibly TRBD2 for D (6 bases). Germline lookup yields CDR1 MNHEY and CDR2 SVGAGI. Trimming took off 10 bases at V and 1 base at J, with 14 bases between the two ends. The CDR3 covers 15 residues. The CDR3 region is CATALRGSGANVLTF. Written as DNA, the CDR3 is TGTGCCACCGCCTTGCGGGGATCTGGGGCCAACGTCCTGACTTTC.

The chain is built from TRBV7-2 and TRBJ2-3; TRBD2 agrees at 9 bases. The CDR3 extends over 17 amino acids. V was clipped by 1 base and J by 0 bases; unmatched bases: 5. Germline CDR1 is SGHTA and CDR2 is FQGNSA. CDR3 protein: CASSLVLAGVSTDTQYF. DNA of the CDR3: TGTGCCAGCAGCTTAGTATTAGCGGGGGTCAGCACAGATACGCAGTATTTT.

The CDR3 DNA reads TGTGCCAGCTCACTCGGACAGGGTGGATCTGAAGCTTTCTTT. Translated, it gives CASSLGQGGSEAFF. The rearrangement uses TRBV18 and TRBJ1-1; 8 bases are a match to TRBD1. The CDR3 sequence is 14 residues long. V lost 4 bases, J lost 6 bases, and 7 bases stayed unmatched. The germline V gene has CDR1 KGHSH and CDR2 LQKENI.

The rearrangement uses TRBV10-1 and TRBJ2-1; 10 positions agree with TRBD1. CDR3 size: 22 residues. V shed 5 bases and J 3 bases; nucleotides not matched to a gene: 25. Germline V gene data show CDR1 as WNHNN and CDR2 as SYGVQD (reference sequence). CDR3 sequence (DNA): TGCGCCAGCAGTAACAACTTCCCCGGGACAGGGGTCCTCGGGGAAGGCTACAATGAGCAGTTCTTC. It specifies CASSNNFPGTGVLGEGYNEQFF.

This clone was counted only a few times. The gene calls are TRBV20-1 and TRBJ2-7, with 7 positions matching TRBD1. The V gene's germline CDR1 is DFQATT and CDR2 SNEGSKA (reference sequence). V was pared by 6 bases and J by 3 bases, with 2 bases of the junction left unmatched. The CDR3 is 11 amino acids. The CDR3 protein is CSAGQDYEQYF. The CDR3 coding sequence is TGCAGTGCAGGACAGGACTACGAGCAGTACTTC.

The chain is built from TRBV7-2 and TRBJ2-1, with TRBD2 identical over 9 bases. The V segment lost 5 bases and the J segment 9 bases; nucleotides outside the gene matches: 11. The CDR3 is 15 residues long. Germline CDR1 and CDR2: SGHTA and FQGNSA. The CDR3 reads CASSPRVAGVSEQFF. Written as DNA, the CDR3 is TGTGCCAGCAGCCCTCGGGTAGCGGGAGTTAGTGAGCAGTTCTTC.

This chain uses TRBV5-1 with TRBJ2-5, with 9 nucleotides matching TRBD1. V lost 3 bases to trimming and J lost 7 bases; unmatched junction nucleotides: 7. The germline V gene has CDR1 SGHRS and CDR2 YFSETQ. The CDR3 has 14 residues. Here the CDR3 DNA reads TGCGCCAGCAGCTGGGGGGACAGGGATGGGACCCAGTACTTC. Translating it yields CASSWGDRDGTQYF.